What follows are 23 T cell receptor beta chains derived from one specimen sequenced in a study of cytomegalovirus exposure and HLA in healthy donors. PCR involved 60 Vbeta and 13 Jbeta primers. Profiled with immunoSEQ multiplex PCR; TCRdb holds only in-frame clones, not every one. The sample lists 120,000 or so clones; 75% to 85% were seen once. Sequencing was performed on PBMCs. The receptors here all came from a woman between 50 and 59 years old in good health and CMV-seropositive.

The table lists this clone with a few counts. CDR3 region: CAWRRQANTEAFF. DNA for the CDR3: TGTGCCTGGAGACGACAGGCCAACACTGAAGCTTTCTTT. This chain joins TRBV30 and TRBJ1-1; a possible D gene is TRBD1 (6 bases). V was cut by 3 bases and J by 2 bases, with 10 bases left in between. CDR1 is GTSNPN and CDR2 is SVGIG in the germline V gene (reference sequence). The CDR3 covers 13 residues.

This chain links TRBV27 with TRBJ2-5, with D possibly matching TRBD2 (6 bases). Trimming cost V 4 bases and J 9 bases, with 18 bases left between them. This CDR3 is 14 amino acids long. The V gene's germline CDR1 is MNHEY and CDR2 SMNVEV (reference sequence). The DNA of the CDR3 is TGTGCCAGCAGTTCCGGACTGGGACTCCACCCCCAGTACTTC. Its translation: CASSSGLGLHPQYF.

On this clone: The sample has other DNA sequences that encode this CDR3 too. V is TRBV5-1 and J is TRBJ2-2, with 7 bases identical to TRBD1. Germline trimming cut 0 bases from V and 5 bases from J; bases unmatched to any gene: 4. Germline CDR1 is SGHRS and CDR2 is YFSETQ. The CDR3 runs to 15 residues. The DNA of the CDR3 is TGCGCCAGCAGCTTGGGACAGGGCGGAACCGGGGAGCTGTTTTTT. This gives the protein CASSLGQGGTGELFF.

The gene calls are TRBV15 and TRBJ1-1; possibly TRBD1 for D (5 bases). The CDR3 runs 14 residues. Germline V lookup: CDR1 LNHNV, CDR2 YYDKDF (reference sequence). V dropped 3 bases and J dropped 5 bases, with 13 bases sitting between them. The CDR3 DNA follows: TGTGCCACCAGCAGGGATCAGGGATGGACTGAAGCTTTCTTT. Translated: CATSRDQGWTEAFF. Full variable domain (rest looked up from reference TRBV15 and TRBJ1-1): DAMVIQNPRYQVTQFGKPVTLSCSQTLNHNVMYWYQQKSSQAPKLLFHYYDKDFNNEADTPDNFQSRRPNTSFCFLDIRSPGLGDTAMYLCATSRDQGWTEAFFGQGTRLTVV.

This chain uses TRBV15 with TRBJ2-5; 7 bases are a match to TRBD2. This CDR3 has 14 residues. J lost 3 bases, V lost 0 bases, and 1 base had no gene match. Germline CDR1 reads LNHNV; CDR2 reads YYDKDF (reference sequence). CDR3 in DNA: TGTGCCACCAGCAGAGATCGGGGGGAAGAGACCCAGTACTTC. Translated, it gives CATSRDRGEETQYF.

This clone was counted only a few times. The chain recombines TRBV5-4 with TRBJ2-7; 10 positions match TRBD1. Per germline, CDR1 SGHNT and CDR2 YYREEE (reference sequence). The CDR3 is 14 amino acids. V shed 4 bases and J 3 bases; nucleotides not matched to a gene: 4. CDR3 DNA: TGTGCCAGCAGCCTCCGGGACAGGGGCTACGAGCAGTACTTC. This translates into CASSLRDRGYEQYF.

This clone occurred a few times. The V and J genes are TRBV5-6 and TRBJ1-2, with 8 bases aligning to TRBD1. The CDR3 length is 15 residues. Trimming removed 1 base from V and 1 base from J; junction bases left unmatched: 3. Germline V gene lookup returns CDR1 SGHDT and CDR2 YYEEEE. CDR3 coding DNA: TGTGCCAGCAGCTTGCTCGACAGGGGTAACTATGGCTACACCTTC. Its protein is CASSLLDRGNYGYTF.

This clone occurred a few times. The chain employs TRBV6-1 and TRBJ1-2, with a possible D match to TRBD1 (6 bases). CDR3 length equals 17 residues. V was pared by 4 bases and J by 0 bases, with 18 bases between. Per germline, CDR1 MNHNS and CDR2 SASEGT. The CDR3: CASSGQQGNLANYGYTF. CDR3 nucleotide sequence: TGTGCCAGCAGTGGTCAACAGGGAAACTTAGCTAACTATGGCTACACCTTC.

The J gene is TRBJ2-5, the V gene TRBV5-1; maybe TRBD2 (5 bases). Germline CDR1 SGHRS, CDR2 YFSETQ. The CDR3 has 15 amino acids. V lost 2 bases and J lost 5, with 16 bases in between. The CDR3 loop reads CASSFSRAGEETQYF. The CDR3 DNA reads TGCGCCAGCAGCTTCAGCCGGGCGGGCGAGGAGACCCAGTACTTC.

The CDR3 here is CASSLQPRETQYF. The CDR3 nucleotides are TGTGCCAGCAGTCTCCAGCCGCGGGAGACCCAGTACTTC. This chain connects TRBV7-6 to TRBJ2-5; D is unresolved. With 6 bases removed from V and 5 bases from J, the gap between germline ends came to 13 bases. The germline gives CDR1 SGHVS, CDR2 FNYEAQ. This CDR3 region has 13 residues. The full variable domain, in which reference TRBV7-6 and TRBJ2-5 provide the parts outside the CDR3, is GAGVSQSPRYKVTKRGQDVALRCDPISGHVSLYWYRQALGQGPEFLTYFNYEAQQDKSGLPNDRFSAERPEGSISTLTIQRTEQRDSAMYRCASSLQPRETQYFGPGTRLLVL.

This clone occurred a few times. The chain couples TRBV16 to TRBJ1-1; perhaps TRBD1 as D (6 bases). V lost 2 bases and J lost 7, with 14 bases in between. There are 14 residues in the CDR3. Germline lookup yields CDR1 KGHSY and CDR2 FQNENV. CDR3 DNA sequence: TGTGCCAGCAGCCAAGGCCCGGGACACAGTGAAGCTTTCTTT. Its translation is CASSQGPGHSEAFF.

The chain combines TRBV18 with TRBJ2-7, with 7 bases lining up with TRBD2. V lost 1 base and J lost 5; bases outside the gene matches: 8. CDR3 length: 15 residues. CDR1 is KGHSH, CDR2 LQKENI, per germline. The CDR3 DNA follows: TGTGCCAGCTCACCACTGGCGGGAGAGGTCCACGAGCAGTACTTC. It translates to CASSPLAGEVHEQYF.

The V call is TRBV30, the J call TRBJ1-2, with TRBD1 matching over 10 bases. V shed 3 bases and J 8 bases; nucleotides not matched to a gene: 6. This CDR3 is built from 13 residues. CDR1 is GTSNPN and CDR2 is SVGIG in the germline V gene (reference sequence). CDR3 sequence (DNA): TGTGCCTGGAGGACAGGGGGCGGACGGGGCTACACCTTC. Amino acid sequence: CAWRTGGGRGYTF.

The V and J genes are TRBV11-2 and TRBJ2-1; 10 bases agree with TRBD2. Trimming took 2 bases from V and 7 from J; bases not matched to a gene: 5. The germline V gene has CDR1 SGHAT and CDR2 FQNNGV. The CDR3 sequence is 15 residues long. The CDR3 DNA reads TGTGCCAGCAGCTTAAGCGGGGGGGCCGCGAATGAGCAGTTCTTC. Encoded protein: CASSLSGGAANEQFF.

The J gene is TRBJ2-3, the V gene TRBV5-3; D call uncertain. TRBV5-3 is an ORF for which the function is uncertain. This CDR3 is built from 13 residues. The V end lost 4 bases, the J end lost 2 bases, and 8 bases lay between the germline ends. The CDR3 sequence: CARSGAHTDTQYF. The CDR3 DNA follows: TGTGCCAGAAGCGGAGCGCACACAGATACGCAGTATTTT.

This chain connects TRBV6-1 to TRBJ2-2; 7 bases match TRBD1. V lost 8 bases to trimming and J lost 0 bases; unmatched junction nucleotides: 6. This CDR3 has 15 amino acids. Germline loops: CDR1 MNHNS, CDR2 SASEGT. The CDR3 loop reads CASHWTGTNTGELFF. The CDR3 DNA sequence: TGTGCCAGCCACTGGACAGGAACGAACACCGGGGAGCTGTTTTTT.

The J gene is TRBJ2-7, the V gene TRBV4-1, with 8 bases that match TRBD1. The germline V gene encodes CDR1 MGHRA and CDR2 YSYEKL. V was clipped by 1 base and J by 6 bases; unmatched bases: 5. The CDR3 is made up of 14 amino acids. CDR3 protein: CASSQGTGKGEQYF. The CDR3, as DNA: TGCGCCAGCAGCCAAGGGACAGGGAAAGGCGAGCAGTACTTC.

The gene calls are TRBV5-1 and TRBJ2-5; no reliable D call. The germline gives CDR1 SGHRS, CDR2 YFSETQ. V lost 3 bases and J 2 bases, leaving 5 bases between the germline ends. The CDR3 runs 12 residues. The chain's CDR3 is CASSYQQETQYF. The CDR3 DNA is TGCGCCAGCAGCTATCAACAAGAGACCCAGTACTTC.

This clone was found once. The chain combines TRBV5-1 with TRBJ1-2, with a weak D call TRBD1 (5 bases). V shed 0 bases and J shed 8 bases, with 14 bases lying between them. The length of the CDR3 is 14 residues. The germline V gene has CDR1 SGHRS and CDR2 YFSETQ. The CDR3 DNA reads as TGCGCCAGCAGCTTGGAGGGGCCGACTCAGGGCTACACCTTC. The encoded protein is CASSLEGPTQGYTF.

This sequence joins TRBV2 and TRBJ2-5, with D perhaps TRBD2 (5 bases). This CDR3 comprises 11 residues. The germline gives CDR1 SNHLY, CDR2 FYNNEI. Trimming left V 5 bases short and J 5 bases short, with 6 bases between. CDR3 region: CASSRRETQYF. The CDR3 DNA reads TGTGCCAGCAGTAGGAGGGAGACCCAGTACTTC.

The CDR3 sequence is CASGVEGQGLYGYTF. CDR3 bases: TGCGCCAGCGGGGTAGAGGGACAGGGGTTGTATGGCTACACCTTC. This chain uses TRBV23-1 with TRBJ1-2; the match to TRBD1 covers 10 bases. TRBV23-1 is reported as an ORF; its role is uncertain. The CDR3 has 15 residues. The ends lost 8 bases at V and 5 bases at J; junction bases unmatched: 11.

The chain combines TRBV7-3 with TRBJ1-6; perhaps TRBD1 as D (6 bases). The V end was cut by 5 bases, the J end by 17 bases, with 19 bases between. Germline V CDR1 and CDR2: SGHTA, FQGTGA. The CDR3 sequence is 13 residues long. The CDR3 nucleotides read TGTGCCAGCAGCACTTACACACGGGACAATATCCACTTT. This encodes CASSTYTRDNIHF.

This chain uses TRBV9 with TRBJ2-3; tentative D call: TRBD2 (5 bases). Germline V lookup: CDR1 SGDLS, CDR2 YYNGEE. This CDR3 is built from 13 residues. The V end lost 1 base, the J end lost 4 bases, and 7 bases lay between the germline ends. The CDR3, as DNA: TGTGCCAGCAGCGTACTAGCCCCAGATACGCAGTATTTT. This encodes CASSVLAPDTQYF.